A single sample is the source of the 29 T cell receptor beta chains below, sequenced in a study of radiation and T cells in renal cell carcinoma. Specified time point: blood 2 weeks post-SBRT. Treatment described: 15 Gy SBRT to primary tumor, nephrectomy 4 weeks later. Using immunoSEQ multiplex PCR, the repertoire was profiled, and TCRdb retains in-frame clones only, with some absent. The sample lists 20,000 to 30,000 clones, around 85% occurring once. Sequencing used blood, obtained from a patient whose treatment included radiotherapy and nephrectomy. These receptors all stem from a man in his sixties with renal cell carcinoma.

The chain uses TRBV5-1 and TRBJ1-5, with TRBD1 matching 9 bases. Germline lookup yields CDR1 SGHRS and CDR2 YFSETQ. This CDR3 is built from 16 residues. V gave up 4 bases and J gave up 4 bases; unmatched junction bases: 9. The CDR3, as DNA: TGCGCCAGCAGCCACGGACCGGGACAGGGAAATCAGCCCCAGCATTTT. It translates to CASSHGPGQGNQPQHF.

Points on this clone: Other DNA variants within this sample encode the same CDR3. The rearrangement links TRBV27 to TRBJ1-1; D is unclear. V lost 6 bases and J 0 bases, leaving 5 bases between the germline ends. Germline CDR1 is MNHEY and CDR2 is SMNVEV (reference sequence). This CDR3 is built from 12 residues. The DNA of the CDR3 is TGTGCCAGCAGGAGAATGAACACTGAAGCTTTCTTT. Protein sequence: CASRRMNTEAFF.

This clone was counted between two and nine times. The gene calls are TRBV5-4 and TRBJ1-1, with no clear D. The length of the CDR3 is 12 residues. Trimming removed 4 bases from V and 3 bases from J, with 7 bases in between. Germline V gene sequence: CDR1 SGHNT, CDR2 YYREEE (reference sequence). In nucleotides, the CDR3 is TGTGCCAGCAGCGTCCTTGACACTGAAGCTTTCTTT. It codes for CASSVLDTEAFF.

The chain links TRBV7-8 to TRBJ2-5; 13 nucleotides align to TRBD2. The J segment lost 6 bases and the V segment lost 4 bases, leaving 5 bases of the junction unmatched. Germline V gene sequence: CDR1 SGHVS, CDR2 FQNEAQ. The CDR3 loop spans 15 amino acids. The CDR3 DNA reads TGTGCCAGCAGCTCGACTAGCGGGAGGACGAAGACCCAGTACTTC. This sequence encodes CASSSTSGRTKTQYF.

This clone was seen a handful of times. This sequence joins TRBV21-1 and TRBJ1-5. TRBV21-1 is termed a pseudogene. There are 18 residues in the CDR3. CDR3 sequence (DNA): TGTGCCAGCAGTGCCATTGGGAGTCGGCAGTATAGCAATCAGCCCCAGCATTTT. Translating it yields CASSAIGSRQYSNQPQHF.

The chain couples TRBV10-3 to TRBJ2-7, with D possibly TRBD2 on 6 matching bases. Trimming pared 6 bases from V and 2 bases from J, leaving 14 bases between. Germline CDR1 reads ENHRY; CDR2 reads SYGVKD. The CDR3 totals 14 residues. CDR3 DNA: TGTGCCATCAGCCGGGAGTTTCCTCCCTACGAGCAGTACTTC. This codes for CAISREFPPYEQYF.

This clone was observed a handful of times. This chain uses TRBV21-1 with TRBJ2-7. TRBV21-1 is marked as a pseudogene. The CDR3 runs to 16 residues. CDR3 loop: CASSKDGGGIPYEQYF. CDR3 coding DNA: TGTGCCAGCAGCAAAGATGGAGGGGGGATTCCCTACGAGCAGTACTTC.

The chain joins TRBV7-8 to TRBJ1-1; the D is unclear. V dropped 5 bases and J dropped 1 base, with 14 bases sitting between them. Germline V gene sequence: CDR1 SGHVS, CDR2 FQNEAQ. CDR3 size: 15 residues. The DNA for the CDR3 is TGTGCCAGCAGCCCCAGATCGGGTGGGAACACTGAAGCTTTCTTT. Translating it yields CASSPRSGGNTEAFF.

This CDR3 reads CASSQDGLAEDTQYF. The CDR3 nucleotides are TGCGCCAGCAGCCAAGACGGACTAGCTGAAGATACGCAGTATTTT. The chain joins TRBV4-3 to TRBJ2-3; 8 bases fit TRBD2. CDR1 and CDR2 (germline): LGHNA, YSLEER. Trimming at V came to 0 bases and at J to 5 bases, leaving 4 bases not matched to a gene. The CDR3 totals 15 residues.

The table lists this clone with a count of one. This chain uses TRBV5-1 with TRBJ2-7, with TRBD2 identical over 13 bases. J was trimmed by 3 bases and V by 2 bases; bases with no gene match: 11. Germline CDR1 and CDR2: SGHRS and YFSETQ. This CDR3 is 18 amino acids long. The CDR3 reads CASSFGLAGEEWVYEQYF. The CDR3, as DNA: TGCGCCAGCAGCTTTGGACTAGCGGGAGAGGAGTGGGTCTACGAGCAGTACTTC.

The chain employs TRBV5-6 and TRBJ1-5; no clear D. CDR1 and CDR2 from the germline V gene are SGHDT and YYEEEE. This CDR3 has 13 amino acids. The V and J ends lost 0 bases and 5 bases respectively, with 6 bases between them. The CDR3 protein is CASSLDGDQPQHF. In DNA, the CDR3 is TGTGCCAGCAGCTTGGATGGTGATCAGCCCCAGCATTTT.

The CDR3 reads CASTRGGRTPEETQYF. CDR3 coding DNA: TGCGCCAGCACGAGGGGTGGACGGACTCCGGAAGAGACCCAGTACTTC. The gene calls are TRBV5-1 and TRBJ2-5; D could derive from TRBD1 or TRBD2 (5 bases each). The V end lost 6 bases, the J end lost 3 bases, and 21 bases lay between the germline ends. CDR3 size: 16 residues. Germline CDR1 SGHRS, CDR2 YFSETQ.

V is TRBV11-3 and J is TRBJ2-3; D might be TRBD2 (5 bases). This CDR3 region has 15 residues. V lost 1 base and J 3 bases, leaving 11 bases between the germline ends. The V gene's germline CDR1 is SGHNT and CDR2 YENEEA. The CDR3 reads CASSLGASSTDTQYF. CDR3 sequence (DNA): TGTGCCAGCAGCTTAGGGGCTAGCAGTACAGATACGCAGTATTTT.

This clone came up a few times. The junction departs from the called germline gene at one end, perhaps through a read error. The gene calls are TRBV5-1 and TRBJ2-2; D is ambiguous. The CDR3 has 13 residues. Germline V gene data show CDR1 as SGHRS and CDR2 as YFSETQ. CDR3 DNA sequence: TGCGCCAGCAGGTTGGACGAAACCGGGGAGCTGTTTTTT. It encodes CASRLDETGELFF.

This clone was observed a single time. The CDR3 bases are TGTGCCAGCAGCTCTTGGACCTACCCCTATGACGAGCAGTACTTC. Its protein product is CASSSWTYPYDEQYF. The chain is built from TRBV5-6 and TRBJ2-7; unclear D gene. This CDR3 contains 15 residues. The germline gives CDR1 SGHDT, CDR2 YYEEEE. Trimming removed 3 bases from V and 5 bases from J, with 18 bases in between.

The chain joins TRBV13 to TRBJ2-2; tentative D call: TRBD1 (6 bases). Deletions cut 4 bases from V and 1 base from J, with 7 bases between. Germline CDR1 and CDR2: PRHDT and FYEKMQ (reference sequence). The CDR3 is made up of 14 amino acids. The CDR3 nucleotides are TGTGCCAGCAGCTGGGGGCGGAACACCGGGGAGCTGTTTTTT. Protein product: CASSWGRNTGELFF.

The rearrangement links TRBV19 to TRBJ2-7; D is unclear. Germline V gives CDR1 LNHDA, CDR2 SQIVND (reference sequence). The CDR3 sequence is 18 residues long. V shed 3 bases and J shed 1 base, with 22 bases lying between them. The CDR3: CASSIRFGFVVESYEQYF. Here the CDR3 DNA reads TGTGCCAGTAGTATCCGTTTCGGGTTCGTGGTGGAATCCTACGAGCAGTACTTC.

CDR3 loop: CASSLTGKDTEAFF. For the CDR3, the DNA is TGTGCCAGCAGCTTGACAGGGAAGGACACTGAAGCTTTCTTT. The V call is TRBV2, the J call TRBJ1-1, with TRBD1 matching over 7 bases. V lost 6 bases, J lost 3 bases, and 7 bases stayed unmatched. Germline CDR1 SNHLY, CDR2 FYNNEI. The CDR3 runs 14 residues.

The rearrangement joins TRBV5-4 to TRBJ2-3; TRBD2 matches 9 bases. The CDR3 length is 15 residues. Germline V gene lookup returns CDR1 SGHNT and CDR2 YYREEE (reference sequence). After removal of 5 bases from V and 4 bases from J, the junction contained 8 bases not matched to a gene. The CDR3 protein is CASSFSGSSPDTQYF. CDR3 nucleotides: TGTGCCAGCAGTTTTAGCGGGAGCAGTCCAGATACGCAGTATTTT.

The chain is built from TRBV19 and TRBJ1-2, with 11 bases fitting TRBD1. From germline, CDR1 is LNHDA and CDR2 SQIVND (reference sequence). V lost 3 bases and J lost 4; bases outside the gene matches: 4. CDR3 length: 15 amino acids. CDR3 coding DNA: TGTGCCAGTAGTATTCCGGGACAGGGGGGCTATGGCTACACCTTC. Amino acid sequence: CASSIPGQGGYGYTF.

This chain uses TRBV5-5 with TRBJ2-3, with D perhaps TRBD2 (6 bases). The V gene lost 4 bases and the J gene lost 0 bases, with 21 bases spanning the gap. The CDR3 length is 18 residues. Germline V gene sequence: CDR1 SGHKS, CDR2 YYEKEE (reference sequence). CDR3 sequence: CASSPPTSLVLSTDTQYF. In DNA, the CDR3 is TGTGCCAGCAGCCCACCCACTAGCTTGGTCCTTAGCACAGATACGCAGTATTTT.

Judged by abundance, this clone is medium-sized. In DNA, the CDR3 is TGTGCCAGCAGCTCTCAACAGGGGGCGGTTGAAAAACTGTTTTTT. It codes for CASSSQQGAVEKLFF. The rearrangement uses TRBV5-6 and TRBJ1-4; 9 bases agree with TRBD1. V lost 3 bases to trimming and J lost 7 bases; unmatched junction nucleotides: 7. CDR3 size: 15 residues. Looked up from germline, CDR1 is SGHDT and CDR2 is YYEEEE.

A few counts support this clone. This chain uses TRBV29-1 with TRBJ2-1, with 7 bases aligning to TRBD1. Germline CDR1 SQVTM, CDR2 ANQGSEA. V lost 7 bases and J lost 7; bases outside the gene matches: 13. The CDR3 is 14 amino acids. CDR3 loop: CSALRAGGSNEQFF. CDR3 bases: TGCAGCGCCCTACGGGCAGGGGGTTCGAATGAGCAGTTCTTC.

This clone was found a few times. The chain uses TRBV10-3 and TRBJ1-2; D is undetermined. This CDR3 comprises 12 residues. Trimming cost V 6 bases and J 5 bases, with 10 bases left between them. The V gene's germline CDR1 is ENHRY and CDR2 SYGVKD. The CDR3 sequence is CAISSTWYGYTF. In DNA form, the CDR3 reads TGTGCCATCAGCTCGACGTGGTATGGCTACACCTTC.

The J gene is TRBJ2-7, the V gene TRBV19; D remains ambiguous. CDR1 and CDR2 (germline): LNHDA, SQIVND (reference sequence). This CDR3 comprises 15 residues. The germline V and J ends were trimmed by 3 bases and 0 bases, with 12 bases remaining between them. As DNA, the CDR3 is TGTGCCAGTAGTATCGGACGTAGGGCCTCCTACGAGCAGTACTTC. The encoded protein is CASSIGRRASYEQYF.

The chain uses TRBV5-1 and TRBJ2-1, with D tentatively TRBD1 (6 bases). Germline CDR1 SGHRS, CDR2 YFSETQ. The CDR3 runs to 13 residues. V dropped 3 bases and J dropped 5 bases, with 9 bases sitting between them. CDR3 in amino acids: CASSYGQNNEQFF. The CDR3 DNA reads as TGCGCCAGCAGCTACGGACAGAACAATGAGCAGTTCTTC.

V usage is TRBV6-1 and J usage is TRBJ2-5, with D possibly being TRBD2 (5 bases). The last part of the DNA fits TRBJ2-7 better; the J call may be wrong. Germline CDR1 is MNHNS and CDR2 is SASEGT. The CDR3 spans 15 residues. CDR3 residues: CASSGPSGEIYEQYF. CDR3 DNA: TGTGCCAGCAGCGGCCCCAGCGGTGAGATCTACGAGCAGTACTTC.

This clone was seen only once. CDR3 sequence reads: CASSLARGEETQYF. The DNA of the CDR3 is TGTGCCAGCAGCTTAGCCAGGGGGGAAGAGACCCAGTACTTC. The genes are TRBV7-2 and TRBJ2-5; TRBD1 might be the D (7 bases). Trimming shortened V by 0 bases and J by 3 bases, and 8 bases separated the two germline ends. CDR1 and CDR2 (germline): SGHTA, FQGNSA. The CDR3 is 14 residues long. Complete variable domain (other parts from reference TRBV7-2 and TRBJ2-5): GAGVSQSPSNKVTEKGKDVELRCDPISGHTALYWYRQSLGQGLEFLIYFQGNSAPDKSGLPSDRFSAERTGGSVSTLTIQRTQQEDSAVYLCASSLARGEETQYFGPGTRLLVL.

Comment on this clone: The same CDR3 is also encoded by other DNA sequences in this sample. The gene calls are TRBV5-1 and TRBJ2-7, with a possible D match to TRBD1 (6 bases). The germline V gene encodes CDR1 SGHRS and CDR2 YFSETQ. This CDR3 is built from 12 residues. Trimming removed 1 base from V and 6 bases from J, with 8 bases in between. In nucleotides, the CDR3 is TGCGCCAGCAGCTTGCAGGGGAGCGAGCAGTACTTC. Protein sequence: CASSLQGSEQYF.